The present entry profiles one T cell receptor beta chain with its context. This entry comes from a study of control samples from healthy donors and cancer patients. The V and J ends lost 2 bases and 0 bases respectively, with 8 bases between them. There are 14 residues in the CDR3. The germline gives CDR1 MNHEY, CDR2 SVGAGI. Some clones are missing from TCRdb's copy, which holds only in-frame ones; the method was immunoSEQ multiplex PCR. Of approximately 100,000 clones in the sample, roughly 82% are singletons; the top ten hold approximately 2%. Sequencing was performed on blood. The rearrangement uses TRBV6-5 and TRBJ2-7; D is perhaps TRBD2 (5 bases). The sequence derives from a man in his sixties in good health. The CDR3: CASSYGADSYEQYF. Written as DNA, the CDR3 is TGTGCCAGCAGTTACGGAGCGGACTCCTACGAGCAGTACTTC.